The subject of this entry is one T cell receptor beta chain. This table comes from immunoSEQ multiplex PCR, and its TCRdb copy is limited to in-frame clones, with some not included. Of hundreds of thousands of clones listed, over 75% are singletons. The sample is drawn from a study of shared T cell receptors in the human thymus. The V gene's germline CDR1 is SGDLS and CDR2 YYNGEE. Germline trimming cut 0 bases from V and 0 bases from J; bases unmatched to any gene: 20. The CDR3 covers 23 residues. In addition, the sample was reused for a study of human thymus T cells. That study adds: Highly overlapping thymic repertoires among unrelated individuals were reported in related research.

This clonotype originated in a boy less than two years old with a congenital heart defect. Sequences were obtained from thymocytes. The gene calls are TRBV9 and TRBJ2-1; 11 nucleotides line up with TRBD1. The CDR3 DNA is TGTGCCAGCAGCGTAGCGCCTAGGACAGGGGGCATACTAGCGGAGAGCTCCTACAATGAGCAGTTCTTC. Protein: CASSVAPRTGGILAESSYNEQFF.